This TCR beta chain was sequenced for a study of T-cell memory formation after mild COVID-19. The wider study: There were largely donor-specific TCR clusters.

In its sample, this clonotype was seen a few times. The antigen is not known. From the 5' RACE reads, TCRdb called clonotypes with MiXCR, one entry per CDR3 protein. The data hold about 440,000 distinct CDR3 sequences, with around 19% observed a single time. CDR1 is SGHVS and CDR2 is FQNEAQ in the germline V gene. The V gene end was trimmed by 3 bases and the J gene end by 0 bases; junction bases not matched to a gene: 1. The CDR3 is made up of 15 amino acids. Study-wide points: Balance between CD4 and CD8 was seen in clones contracting day 15 to 85, and a CD4+ lean was seen in later expanders. Nothing showed for sure that second-wave clones peaking on day 37 were SARS-CoV-2 specific. That cross-reactive memory joined was suggested by some responding clones appearing in pre-infection memory.

The sequenced sample was PBMCs or a T cell subset sorted from them (not recorded which). The sequence came from an adult woman who had mild COVID-19 (a few samples of this study predate the infection). Cell type and time point are not known. The V call is TRBV7-8, the J call TRBJ2-7, with 11 bases that match TRBD2. CDR3 nucleotide sequence: TGTGCCAGCAGCTTGACTAGCGGGATCTCCTACGAGCAGTACTTC. This encodes CASSLTSGISYEQYF.